This T cell receptor (beta chain) was identified during a study of blood T cell repertoires in COVID-19. As for the study in general: Sample material is recorded as cDNA or gDNA derived from T cells, B-cell-depleted T cells, or PBMCs.

The CDR3 spans 16 residues. Looked up from germline, CDR1 is LGHNT and CDR2 is FRNRAP. Losses at the gene ends were 4 bases for V and 8 bases for J; bases not matched to a gene: 10. As handled by the study authors: Using reference gene primer amplification, nucleated cell counts were estimated. Sequencing used immunoSEQ multiplex PCR; TCRdb keeps in-frame clones, though not all of them. That table supplies the V and J calls and clone size; D and trimming were determined from the DNA. This table holds under 150,000 clones, over 70% found once. Sequenced input: peripheral blood. V gene TRBV12-5 combines with J gene TRBJ1-6; TRBD1 matches 8 bases. The clonotype originates from a man in his forties or fifties with acute or convalescent COVID-19. CDR3 nucleotide sequence: TGTGCTAGTGGTTCCCCCCGGGACAGGACTTATTCACCCCTCCACTTT. Its translation: CASGSPRDRTYSPLHF.